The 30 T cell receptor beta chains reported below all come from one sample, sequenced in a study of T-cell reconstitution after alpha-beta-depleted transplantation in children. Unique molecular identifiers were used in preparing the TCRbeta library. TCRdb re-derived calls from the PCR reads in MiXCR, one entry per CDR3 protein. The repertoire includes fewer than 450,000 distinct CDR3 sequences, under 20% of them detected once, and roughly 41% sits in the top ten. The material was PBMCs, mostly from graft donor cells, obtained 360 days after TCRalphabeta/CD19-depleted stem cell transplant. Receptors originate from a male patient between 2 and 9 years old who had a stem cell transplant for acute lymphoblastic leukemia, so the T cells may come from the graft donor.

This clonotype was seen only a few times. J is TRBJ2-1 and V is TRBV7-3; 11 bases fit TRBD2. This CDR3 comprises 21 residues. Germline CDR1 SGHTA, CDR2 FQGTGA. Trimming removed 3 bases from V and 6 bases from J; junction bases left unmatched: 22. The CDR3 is CASSLTNRGPSFLAGGNEQFF. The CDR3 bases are TGTGCCAGCAGCTTGACAAACAGGGGGCCAAGTTTCCTAGCGGGAGGCAATGAGCAGTTCTTC.

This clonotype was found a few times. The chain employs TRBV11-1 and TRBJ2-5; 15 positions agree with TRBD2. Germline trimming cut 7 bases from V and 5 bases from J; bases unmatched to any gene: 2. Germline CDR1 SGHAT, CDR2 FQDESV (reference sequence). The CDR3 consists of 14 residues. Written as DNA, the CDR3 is TGTGCCAGCACCGGACTAGCGGGAGGGGAGACCCAGTACTTC. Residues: CASTGLAGGETQYF.

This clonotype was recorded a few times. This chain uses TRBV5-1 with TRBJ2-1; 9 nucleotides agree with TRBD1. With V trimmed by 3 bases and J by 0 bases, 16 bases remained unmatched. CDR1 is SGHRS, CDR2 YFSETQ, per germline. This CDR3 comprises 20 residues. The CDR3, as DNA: TGCGCCAGCAGCTCCCGGACAGGGGCACCCCTAATTGGCTCCTACAATGAGCAGTTCTTC. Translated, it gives CASSSRTGAPLIGSYNEQFF.

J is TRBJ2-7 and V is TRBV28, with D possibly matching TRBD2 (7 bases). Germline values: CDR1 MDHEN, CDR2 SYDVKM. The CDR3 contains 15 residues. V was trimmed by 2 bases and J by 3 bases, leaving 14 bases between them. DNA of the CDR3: TGTGCCAGCAGTTTAGTCGGGGGGCCCGGCTACGAGCAGTACTTC. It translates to CASSLVGGPGYEQYF.

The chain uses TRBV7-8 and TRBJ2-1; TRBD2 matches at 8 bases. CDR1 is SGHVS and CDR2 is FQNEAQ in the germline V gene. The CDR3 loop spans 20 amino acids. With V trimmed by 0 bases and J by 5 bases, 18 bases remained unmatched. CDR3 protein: CASSLARVRGGGTRDNEQFF. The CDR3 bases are TGTGCCAGCAGCTTAGCGCGAGTTAGGGGCGGGGGGACCCGCGACAATGAGCAGTTCTTC. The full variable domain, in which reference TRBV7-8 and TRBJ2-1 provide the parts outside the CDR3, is GAGVSQSPRYKVAKRGQDVALRCDPISGHVSLFWYQQALGQGPEFLTYFQNEAQLDKSGLPSDRFFAERPEGSVSTLKIQRTQQEDSAVYLCASSLARVRGGGTRDNEQFFGPGTRLTVL.

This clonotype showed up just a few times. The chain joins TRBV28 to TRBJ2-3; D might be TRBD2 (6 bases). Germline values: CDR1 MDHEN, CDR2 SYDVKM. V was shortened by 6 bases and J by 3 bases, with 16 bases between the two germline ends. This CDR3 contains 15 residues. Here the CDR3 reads CASSAPGEGTDTQYF. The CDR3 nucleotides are TGTGCCAGCAGCGCCCCGGGAGAAGGGACAGATACGCAGTATTTT.

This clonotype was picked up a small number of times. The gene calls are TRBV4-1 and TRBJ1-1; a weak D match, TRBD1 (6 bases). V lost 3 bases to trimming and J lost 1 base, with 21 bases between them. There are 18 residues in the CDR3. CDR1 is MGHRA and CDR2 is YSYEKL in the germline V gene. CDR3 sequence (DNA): TGCGCCAGCAGCCATCAACAACAGGGTAAAGTGGGGAACACTGAAGCTTTCTTT. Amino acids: CASSHQQQGKVGNTEAFF.

CDR3 region: CATCPLWAGVENEQFF. CDR3 in DNA: TGTGCCACCTGCCCGCTATGGGCGGGAGTGGAGAATGAGCAGTTCTTC. V is TRBV3-1 and J is TRBJ2-1, with 7 bases lining up with TRBD2. The CDR3 covers 16 residues. Germline trimming cut 10 bases from V and 7 bases from J; bases unmatched to any gene: 19. Germline V gene data show CDR1 as LGHDT and CDR2 as YNNKEL (reference sequence).

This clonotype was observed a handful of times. CDR3 nucleotides: TGTGCCATCAGTGAGGGACTAGCGGTCAATGAGCAGTTCTTC. Amino acids: CAISEGLAVNEQFF. The chain combines TRBV10-3 with TRBJ2-1; TRBD2 matches 10 bases. J gave up 6 bases and V 2 bases, and 1 base lay outside the gene matches. The CDR3 sequence is 14 residues long. Germline V gene data show CDR1 as ENHRY and CDR2 as SYGVKD.

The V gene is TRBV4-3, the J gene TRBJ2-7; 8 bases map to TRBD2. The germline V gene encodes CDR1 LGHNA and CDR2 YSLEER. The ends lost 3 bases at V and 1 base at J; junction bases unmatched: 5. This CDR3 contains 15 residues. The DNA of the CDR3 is TGCGCCAGCAGCCACACGGGAGGGGGGTCCTACGAGCAGTACTTC. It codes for CASSHTGGGSYEQYF.

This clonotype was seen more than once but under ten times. Written as DNA, the CDR3 is TGCGCCAGCAGCTACGGACTAGTGTCAGATACGCAGTATTTT. Its translation is CASSYGLVSDTQYF. This chain joins TRBV5-1 and TRBJ2-3; 7 nucleotides agree with TRBD2. Trimming at V came to 3 bases and at J to 4 bases, leaving 5 bases not matched to a gene. The length of the CDR3 is 14 residues. Germline lookup yields CDR1 SGHRS and CDR2 YFSETQ.

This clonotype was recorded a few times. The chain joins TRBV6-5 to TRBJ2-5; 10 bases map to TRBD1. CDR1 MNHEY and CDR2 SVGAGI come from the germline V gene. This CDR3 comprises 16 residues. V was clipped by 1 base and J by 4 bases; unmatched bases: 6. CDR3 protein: CASSYWPRTGGETQYF. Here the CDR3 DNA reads TGTGCCAGCAGTTACTGGCCCCGGACAGGGGGAGAGACCCAGTACTTC.

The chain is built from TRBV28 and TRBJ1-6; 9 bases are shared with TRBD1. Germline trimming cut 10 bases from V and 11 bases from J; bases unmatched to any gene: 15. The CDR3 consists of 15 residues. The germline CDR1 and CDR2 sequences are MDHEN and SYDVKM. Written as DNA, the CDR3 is TGTGCCACCCAAAGAGGGACAGGGAGTACAGCACCCCTCCACTTT. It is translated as CATQRGTGSTAPLHF.

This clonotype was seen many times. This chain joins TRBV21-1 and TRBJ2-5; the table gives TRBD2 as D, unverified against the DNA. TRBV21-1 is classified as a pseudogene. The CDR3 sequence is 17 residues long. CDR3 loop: CASSLGLAGIENETQYF. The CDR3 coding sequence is TGTGCCAGCAGCCTGGGACTAGCGGGGATAGAGAACGAGACCCAGTACTTC.

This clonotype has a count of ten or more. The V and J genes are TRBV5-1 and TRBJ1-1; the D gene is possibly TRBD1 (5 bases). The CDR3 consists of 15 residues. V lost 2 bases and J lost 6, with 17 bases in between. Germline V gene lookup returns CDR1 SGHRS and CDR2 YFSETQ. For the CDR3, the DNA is TGCGCCAGCAGCTTCAGAGACAGTCCTCGGTCTGAAGCTTTCTTT. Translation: CASSFRDSPRSEAFF.

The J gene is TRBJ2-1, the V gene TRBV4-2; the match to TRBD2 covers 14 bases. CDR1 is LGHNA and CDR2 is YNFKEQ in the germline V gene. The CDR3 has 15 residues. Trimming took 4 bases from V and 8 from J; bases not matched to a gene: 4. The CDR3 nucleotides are TGTGCCAGCAGCCCGGGGACTAGCGGGAGCCATGAGCAGTTCTTC. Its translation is CASSPGTSGSHEQFF.

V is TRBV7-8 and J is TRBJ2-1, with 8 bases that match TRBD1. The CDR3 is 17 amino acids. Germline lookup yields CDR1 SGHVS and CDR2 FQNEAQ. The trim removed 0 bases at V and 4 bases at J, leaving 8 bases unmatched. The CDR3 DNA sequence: TGTGCCAGCAGCTTAGCCGCAGGGACAGGCTTTTACAATGAGCAGTTCTTC. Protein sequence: CASSLAAGTGFYNEQFF.

The CDR3 loop reads CASSLVGTGVNTGELFF. CDR3 nucleotides: TGTGCCAGCAGCTTAGTGGGGACAGGCGTGAACACCGGGGAGCTGTTTTTT. The chain uses TRBV7-2 and TRBJ2-2; TRBD1 aligns across 8 bases. CDR3 length equals 17 residues. With V trimmed by 1 base and J by 1 base, 5 bases remained unmatched. Per the germline V gene, CDR1 is SGHTA and CDR2 is FQGNSA.

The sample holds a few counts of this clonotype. As DNA, the CDR3 is TGCGCCAGCAGCCCCTATGGCGGTAGCACAGATACGCAGTATTTT. Translated: CASSPYGGSTDTQYF. The rearrangement uses TRBV4-1 and TRBJ2-3; D gene uncertain. CDR1 MGHRA and CDR2 YSYEKL come from the germline V gene. This CDR3 has 15 residues. The V and J ends lost 4 bases and 0 bases respectively, with 11 bases between them.

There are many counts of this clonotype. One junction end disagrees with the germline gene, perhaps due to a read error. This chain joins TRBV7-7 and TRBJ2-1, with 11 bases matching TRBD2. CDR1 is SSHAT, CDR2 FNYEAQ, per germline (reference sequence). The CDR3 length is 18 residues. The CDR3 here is CASSPDNEIAGGLNEQFF. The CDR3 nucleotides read TGTGCTAGCAGCCCCGACAACGAGATAGCGGGAGGGCTTAATGAGCAGTTCTTC.

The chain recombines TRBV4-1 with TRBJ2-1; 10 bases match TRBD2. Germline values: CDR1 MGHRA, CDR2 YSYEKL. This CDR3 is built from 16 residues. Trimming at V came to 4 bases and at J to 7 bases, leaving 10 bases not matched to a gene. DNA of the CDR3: TGCGCCAGCAGCCCGAGACTAGCGGGTTCTTCAAATGAGCAGTTCTTC. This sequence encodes CASSPRLAGSSNEQFF.

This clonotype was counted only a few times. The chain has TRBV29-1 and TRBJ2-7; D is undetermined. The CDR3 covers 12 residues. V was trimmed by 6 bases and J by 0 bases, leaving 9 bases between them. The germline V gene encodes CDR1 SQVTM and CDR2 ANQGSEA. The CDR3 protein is CSVRPSSYEQYF. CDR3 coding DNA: TGCAGCGTACGCCCCAGCTCCTACGAGCAGTACTTC.

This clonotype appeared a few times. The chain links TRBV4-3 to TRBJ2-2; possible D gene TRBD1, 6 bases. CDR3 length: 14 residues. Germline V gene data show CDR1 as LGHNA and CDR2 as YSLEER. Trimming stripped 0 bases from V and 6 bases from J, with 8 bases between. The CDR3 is CASSQETGPGELFF. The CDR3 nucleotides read TGCGCCAGCAGCCAAGAAACAGGGCCCGGGGAGCTGTTTTTT.

The CDR3 DNA reads as TGTGCCAGCAGCGTCTCGGGACAGGGCTACAATGAGCAGTTCTTC. Encoded protein: CASSVSGQGYNEQFF. The chain has TRBV9 and TRBJ2-1; TRBD1 agrees at 9 bases. In germline, CDR1 is SGDLS, CDR2 YYNGEE. CDR3 length: 15 residues. J was trimmed by 3 bases and V by 2 bases; bases with no gene match: 3.

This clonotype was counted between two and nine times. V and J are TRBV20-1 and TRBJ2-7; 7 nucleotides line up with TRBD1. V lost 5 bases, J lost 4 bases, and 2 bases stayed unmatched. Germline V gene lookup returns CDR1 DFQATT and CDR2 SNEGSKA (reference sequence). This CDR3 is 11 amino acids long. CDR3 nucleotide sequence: TGCAGTGCTCACAGGGGATACGAGCAGTACTTC. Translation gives CSAHRGYEQYF.

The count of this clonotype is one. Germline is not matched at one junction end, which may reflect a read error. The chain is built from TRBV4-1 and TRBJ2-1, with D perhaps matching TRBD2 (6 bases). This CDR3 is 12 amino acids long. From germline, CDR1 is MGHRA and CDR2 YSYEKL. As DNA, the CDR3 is TGCGCCAGCAGCCACCAAGGAGGGCCGGTTCTCTTC. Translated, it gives CASSHQGGPVLF.

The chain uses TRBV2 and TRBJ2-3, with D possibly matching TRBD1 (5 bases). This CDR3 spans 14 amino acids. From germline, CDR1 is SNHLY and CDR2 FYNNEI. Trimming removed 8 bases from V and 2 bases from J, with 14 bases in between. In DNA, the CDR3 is TGTGCCAGCGGCGACGACAGATACACAGATACGCAGTATTTT. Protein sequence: CASGDDRYTDTQYF.

The CDR3 spells CASRGGSGNTGELFF. The CDR3 DNA reads TGTGCCAGCAGGGGGGGTAGCGGGAACACCGGGGAGCTGTTTTTT. The rearrangement links TRBV25-1 to TRBJ2-2; possible D gene TRBD2, 6 bases. V lost 6 bases, J lost 1 base, and 12 bases lay in between. This CDR3 comprises 15 residues. From germline, CDR1 is MGHDK and CDR2 SYGVNS.

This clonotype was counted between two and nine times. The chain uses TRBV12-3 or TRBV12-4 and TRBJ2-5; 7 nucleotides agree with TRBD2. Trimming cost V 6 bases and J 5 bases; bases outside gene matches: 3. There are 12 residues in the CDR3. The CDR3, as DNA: TGTGCCAGCAGCGGGGGGACGGAGACCCAGTACTTC. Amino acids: CASSGGTETQYF.

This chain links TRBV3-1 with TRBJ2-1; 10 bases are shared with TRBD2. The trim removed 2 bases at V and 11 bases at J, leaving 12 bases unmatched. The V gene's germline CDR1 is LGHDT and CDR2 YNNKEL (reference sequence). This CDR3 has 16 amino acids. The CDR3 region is CASSQPPGTSEKKQFF. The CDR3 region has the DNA TGTGCCAGCAGCCAACCCCCCGGGACTAGCGAAAAAAAGCAGTTCTTC.